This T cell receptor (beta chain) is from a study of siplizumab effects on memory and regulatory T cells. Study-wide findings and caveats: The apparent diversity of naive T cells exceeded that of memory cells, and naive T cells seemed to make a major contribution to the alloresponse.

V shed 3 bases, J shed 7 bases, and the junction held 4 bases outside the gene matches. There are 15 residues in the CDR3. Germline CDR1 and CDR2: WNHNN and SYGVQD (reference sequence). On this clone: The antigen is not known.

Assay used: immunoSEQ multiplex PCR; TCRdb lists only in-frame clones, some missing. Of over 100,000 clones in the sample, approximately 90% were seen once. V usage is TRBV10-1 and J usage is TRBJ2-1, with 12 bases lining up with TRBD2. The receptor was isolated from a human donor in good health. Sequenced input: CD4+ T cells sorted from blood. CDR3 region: CASSERTSGKNEQFF. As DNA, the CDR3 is TGCGCCAGCAGTGAAAGGACTAGCGGGAAGAATGAGCAGTTCTTC.